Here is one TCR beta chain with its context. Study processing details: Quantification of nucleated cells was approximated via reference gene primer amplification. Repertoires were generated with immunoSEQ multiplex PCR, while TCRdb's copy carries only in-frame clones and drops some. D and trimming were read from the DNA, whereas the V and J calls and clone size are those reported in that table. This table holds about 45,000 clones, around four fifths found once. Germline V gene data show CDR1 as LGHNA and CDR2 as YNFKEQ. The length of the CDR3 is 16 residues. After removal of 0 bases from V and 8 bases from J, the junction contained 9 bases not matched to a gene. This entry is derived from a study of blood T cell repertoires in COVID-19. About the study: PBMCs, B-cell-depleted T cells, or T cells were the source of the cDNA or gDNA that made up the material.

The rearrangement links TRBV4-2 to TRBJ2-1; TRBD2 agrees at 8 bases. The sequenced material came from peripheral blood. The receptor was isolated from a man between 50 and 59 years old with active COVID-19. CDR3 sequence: CASSQDFGFGRDEQFF. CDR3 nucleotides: TGTGCCAGCAGCCAAGATTTTGGGTTCGGGAGGGATGAGCAGTTCTTC.